This T cell receptor beta chain comes out of a study of vaccination and CD4 T cells after COVID-19. Germline assignment: CDR1 LNHNV and CDR2 YYDKDF (reference sequence). The CDR3 is 15 amino acids. V was shortened by 0 bases and J by 1 base, with 9 bases between the two germline ends. Treatment defined: roughly 10-day PBMC culture with coronavirus spike peptide pools or control peptides (ViraFEST assay). ViraFEST relied on peptide pools to expand antigen-specific T cells; the TCRs were sequenced afterward. Researchers used the Oncomine TCR Beta short-read assay to sequence DNA from cultured CD4+ T cells. From the PCR reads, TCRdb called clonotypes with MiXCR, one entry per CDR3 protein. Among 20,000 or so distinct CDR3 sequences listed, around 40% were seen once. There are a few counts of this clonotype. What it recognizes is unknown.

The sample here was CD4+ T cells from blood, cultured in vitro, taken before SARS-CoV-2 vaccination. The rearrangement links TRBV15 to TRBJ1-1; a weak D match, TRBD1 (6 bases). The source of this sequence is a human donor who had recovered from COVID-19. CDR3: CATSRDGTPNTEAFF. The CDR3 DNA is TGTGCCACCAGCAGAGACGGGACACCGAACACTGAAGCTTTCTTT.